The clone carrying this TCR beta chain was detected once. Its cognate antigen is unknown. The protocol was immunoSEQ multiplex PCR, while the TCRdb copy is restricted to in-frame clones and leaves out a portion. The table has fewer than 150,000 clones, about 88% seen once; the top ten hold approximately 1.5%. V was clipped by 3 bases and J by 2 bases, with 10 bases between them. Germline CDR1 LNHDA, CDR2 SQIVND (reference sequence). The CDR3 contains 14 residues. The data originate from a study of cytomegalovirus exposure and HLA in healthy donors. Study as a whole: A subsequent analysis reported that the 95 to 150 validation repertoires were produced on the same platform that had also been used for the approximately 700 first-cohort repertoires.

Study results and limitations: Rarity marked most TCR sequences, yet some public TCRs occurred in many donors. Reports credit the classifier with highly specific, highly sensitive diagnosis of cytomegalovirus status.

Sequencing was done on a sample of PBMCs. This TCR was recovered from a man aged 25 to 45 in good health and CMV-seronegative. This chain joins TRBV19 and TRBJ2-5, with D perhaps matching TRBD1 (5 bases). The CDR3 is CASSMGSGQETQYF. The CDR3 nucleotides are TGTGCCAGTAGTATGGGGTCAGGGCAAGAGACCCAGTACTTC.